The entry below gives a single T cell receptor (beta chain) sequence along with its context. The antigen remains undetermined. In germline, CDR1 is SGDLS, CDR2 YYNGEE. Trimming removed 3 bases from V and 6 bases from J, with 6 bases in between. The CDR3 consists of 11 residues. The study ran its PCR with 60 Vbeta and 13 Jbeta primers. Assay used: immunoSEQ multiplex PCR; TCRdb lists only in-frame clones, some missing. The sample includes around 200,000 clones, roughly 84% of them seen just once. The source of the sample is a study of cytomegalovirus exposure and HLA in healthy donors. Study conclusions and caveats: The sole available immune exposure information was CMV serostatus. About 87% or about 30% of the time was how often most TCR beta V segments were productive, according to an earlier analysis. High specificity and sensitivity for cytomegalovirus status were reported for the classifier.

The receptor's source is a girl aged 2 to 9 in good health and CMV-seropositive. Source material: PBMCs. The chain combines TRBV9 with TRBJ1-2; maybe TRBD1 (5 bases). CDR3 in amino acids: CASSGGDGYTF. In DNA, the CDR3 is TGTGCCAGCAGCGGGGGGGATGGCTACACCTTC.